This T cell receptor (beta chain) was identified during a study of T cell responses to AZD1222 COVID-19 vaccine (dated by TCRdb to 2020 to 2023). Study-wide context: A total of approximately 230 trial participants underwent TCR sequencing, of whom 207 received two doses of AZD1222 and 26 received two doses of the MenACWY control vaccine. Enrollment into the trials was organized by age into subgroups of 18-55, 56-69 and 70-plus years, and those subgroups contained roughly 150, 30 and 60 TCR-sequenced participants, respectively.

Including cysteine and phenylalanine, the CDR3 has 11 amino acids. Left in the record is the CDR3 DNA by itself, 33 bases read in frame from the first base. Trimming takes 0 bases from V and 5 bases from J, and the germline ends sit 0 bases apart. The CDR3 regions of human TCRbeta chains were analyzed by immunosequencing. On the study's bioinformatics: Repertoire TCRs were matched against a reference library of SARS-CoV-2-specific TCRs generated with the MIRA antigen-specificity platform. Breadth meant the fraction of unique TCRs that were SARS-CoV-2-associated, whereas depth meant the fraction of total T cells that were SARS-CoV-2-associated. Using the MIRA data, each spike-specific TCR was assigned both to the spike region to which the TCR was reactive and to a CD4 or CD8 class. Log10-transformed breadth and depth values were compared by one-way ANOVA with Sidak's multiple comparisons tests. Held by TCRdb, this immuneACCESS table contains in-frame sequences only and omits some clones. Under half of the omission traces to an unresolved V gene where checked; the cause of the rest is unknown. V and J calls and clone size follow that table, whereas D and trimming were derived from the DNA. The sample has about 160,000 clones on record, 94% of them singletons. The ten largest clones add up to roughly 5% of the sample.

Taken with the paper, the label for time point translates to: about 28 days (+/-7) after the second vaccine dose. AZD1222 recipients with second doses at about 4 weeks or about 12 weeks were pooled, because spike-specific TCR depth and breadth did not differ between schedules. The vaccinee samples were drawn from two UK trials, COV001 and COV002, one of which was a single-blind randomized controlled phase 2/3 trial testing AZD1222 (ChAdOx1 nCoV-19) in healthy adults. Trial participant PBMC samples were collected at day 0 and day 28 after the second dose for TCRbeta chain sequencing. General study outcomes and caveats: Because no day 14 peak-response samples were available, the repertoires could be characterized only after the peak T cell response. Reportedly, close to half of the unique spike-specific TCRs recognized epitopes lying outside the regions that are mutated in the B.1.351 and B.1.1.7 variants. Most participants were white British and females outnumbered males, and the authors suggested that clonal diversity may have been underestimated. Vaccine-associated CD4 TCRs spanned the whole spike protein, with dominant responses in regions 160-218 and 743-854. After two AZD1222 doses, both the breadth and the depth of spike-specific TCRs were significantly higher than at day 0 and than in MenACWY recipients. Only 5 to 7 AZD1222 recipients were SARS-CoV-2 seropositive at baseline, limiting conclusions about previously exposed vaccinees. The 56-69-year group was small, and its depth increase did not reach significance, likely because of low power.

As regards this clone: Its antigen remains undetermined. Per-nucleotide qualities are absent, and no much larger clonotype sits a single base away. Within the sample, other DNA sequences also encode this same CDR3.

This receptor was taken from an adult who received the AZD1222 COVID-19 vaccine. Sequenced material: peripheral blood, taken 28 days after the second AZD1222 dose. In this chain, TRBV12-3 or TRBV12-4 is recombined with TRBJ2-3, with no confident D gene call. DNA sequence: TGTGCCAGCAGTTTAGCAGATACGCAGTATTTT. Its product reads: CASSLADTQYF.